Listed below are T cell receptor beta chains from one sample, sequenced in a study of blood T cell repertoires in COVID-19. Method: immunoSEQ multiplex PCR; TCRdb's copy keeps in-frame clones and lacks some. This table holds over 80,000 clones, around 93% found once. The sequencing input was peripheral blood. These receptors were taken from a human donor with active COVID-19. The donor label of this sample is uncertain. Both conserved end residues are part of each CDR3. The D gene is left open where the match is weak. Only part of the rows carry a size: once, few, many, or a class if the clone is expanded.

>TRBV7-3|TRBJ2-3|NA|NA
CASSGSGFTDTQYF
TGTGCCAGCAGCGGGAGCGGGTTCACAGATACGCAGTATTTT
>TRBV6-2/TRBV6-3|TRBJ2-1|NA|NA
CASSVRSDSEQFF
TGTGCCAGCAGTGTTAGGAGCGATAGTGAGCAGTTCTTC
>TRBV2|TRBJ2-7|TRBD1|NA
CASSEWTGGFEQYF
TGTGCCAGCAGTGAGTGGACAGGGGGCTTCGAGCAGTACTTC
>TRBV24-1|TRBJ1-5|TRBD1|NA
CATSDRDSSSDQPQHF
TGTGCCACCAGTGATCGGGACAGCTCCTCGGATCAGCCCCAGCATTTT
>TRBV7-5|TRBJ2-5|NA|NA
CVRSCSTGTSGGTQYF
TGTGTCAGAAGCTGTTCGACCGGGACTAGCGGTGGGACCCAGTACTTC
>TRBV5-6|TRBJ1-6|TRBD1|NA
CASSTRQGNPSPLHF
TGTGCCAGCAGCACTCGACAGGGAAATCCATCACCCCTCCACTTT
>TRBV10-1|TRBJ1-1|NA|NA
CASRPRAEAFF
TGCGCCAGCCGGCCCAGGGCTGAAGCTTTCTTT
>TRBV19|TRBJ1-1|NA|few
CASRQANTEAFF
TGTGCCAGTAGACAGGCGAACACTGAAGCTTTCTTT
>TRBV6-5|TRBJ2-2|TRBD2|NA
CASSGGTRVTGELFF
TGTGCCAGCAGCGGGGGGACTAGGGTTACCGGGGAGCTGTTTTTT
>TRBV2|TRBJ2-7|NA|NA
CASSPRTWSEQYF
TGTGCCAGCAGTCCCCGGACTTGGAGCGAGCAGTACTTC
>TRBV5-1|TRBJ2-4|TRBD1|once
CASSSGDREGEDIQYF
TGCGCCAGCAGCTCCGGGGACAGGGAGGGTGAGGACATTCAGTACTTC
>TRBV4-3|TRBJ2-7|TRBD2|once
CASSPGLAGYEQYF
TGCGCCAGCAGCCCGGGACTAGCCGGTTACGAGCAGTACTTC
>TRBV18|TRBJ2-5|TRBD2|NA
CASSPSSGAKETQYF
TGTGCCAGCTCACCGTCGAGCGGGGCGAAAGAGACCCAGTACTTC
>TRBV19|TRBJ2-7|NA|NA
CASSIRGITYEQYF
TGTGCCAGTAGTATACGAGGGATCACCTACGAGCAGTACTTC
>TRBV4-2|TRBJ2-7|TRBD1|many
CASSQDGGTGGYEQYF
TGTGCCAGCAGCCAAGATGGGGGGACAGGGGGCTACGAGCAGTACTTC
>TRBV6-2/TRBV6-3|TRBJ1-2|NA|NA
CASSSMDIEGYTF
TGTGCCAGCAGTTCAATGGACATCGAAGGCTACACCTTC
>TRBV2|TRBJ2-1|TRBD1|NA
CASSRDRGPNEQFF
TGTGCCAGCAGTCGGGACAGGGGACCCAATGAGCAGTTCTTC
>TRBV28|TRBJ2-3|TRBD1|once
CASSFPTGAGDTQYF
TGTGCCAGCAGCTTTCCGACAGGGGCAGGGGATACGCAGTATTTT
>TRBV10-3|TRBJ1-1|NA|NA
CAISGANTEAFF
TGTGCCATCAGTGGGGCAAACACTGAAGCTTTCTTT
>TRBV19|TRBJ2-1|TRBD1|NA
CASSNPIGQAYNEQFF
TGTGCCAGTAGTAACCCGATCGGACAGGCCTACAATGAGCAGTTCTTC
>TRBV5-1|TRBJ2-3|TRBD2|NA
CASSLRGLAADTQYF
TGCGCCAGCAGCTTGCGGGGACTAGCGGCAGATACGCAGTATTTT
>TRBV2|TRBJ2-6|NA|NA
CASTGYGAGANVLTF
TGTGCCAGCACCGGCTACGGGGCTGGGGCCAACGTCCTGACTTTC
>TRBV5-1|TRBJ1-1|NA|NA
CASSLAGGLEAFF
TGCGCCAGCAGCTTGGCGGGGGGTTTAGAGGCTTTCTTT
>TRBV28|TRBJ2-5|TRBD1|NA
CASIPAHGTGVRETQYF
TGTGCCAGCATCCCTGCCCACGGGACAGGGGTAAGGGAGACCCAGTACTTC
>TRBV2|TRBJ2-3|NA|NA
CASSEVSDSDTQYF
TGTGCCAGCAGTGAAGTTTCAGACTCAGATACGCAGTATTTT
>TRBV7-9|TRBJ2-2|NA|NA
CASSLSDTGELFF
TGTGCCAGCAGCTTATCGGACACCGGGGAGCTGTTTTTT
>TRBV6-2/TRBV6-3|TRBJ2-3|TRBD2|NA
CASSLTSGAFTDTQYF
TGTGCCAGCAGTCTGACTAGCGGGGCCTTCACAGATACGCAGTATTTT
>TRBV11-2|TRBJ2-7|TRBD2|NA
CASSSLAGGYEQYF
TGTGCCAGCAGCTCCTTGGCGGGGGGCTACGAGCAGTACTTC
>TRBV5-1|TRBJ2-3|TRBD2|NA
CASSFGTSGGWGDTQYF
TGCGCCAGCAGCTTCGGGACTAGCGGGGGTTGGGGAGATACGCAGTATTTT
>TRBV7-2|TRBJ2-7|TRBD1|NA
CASSFGTGGFEQYF
TGTGCCAGCAGCTTCGGGACAGGGGGCTTCGAGCAGTACTTC
>TRBV19|TRBJ1-1|TRBD1|NA
CASSIDRTGHTEAFF
TGTGCCAGTAGTATAGATCGGACAGGTCACACTGAAGCTTTCTTT
>TRBV7-2|TRBJ1-2|TRBD1|NA
CASSSRTGARNYGYTF
TGTGCCAGCAGCTCCCGGACAGGAGCTCGTAACTATGGCTACACCTTC
>TRBV7-6|TRBJ2-5|NA|NA
CASSPVSGRVVTETQYF
TGTGCCAGCAGCCCCGTGTCGGGAAGAGTTGTAACGGAGACCCAGTACTTC
>TRBV5-8|TRBJ2-7|NA|NA
CASSPTVNEQYF
TGTGCCAGCAGCCCGACAGTAAACGAGCAGTACTTC
>TRBV9|TRBJ2-3|NA|NA
CASSQNPRAPDTQYF
TGTGCCAGCAGCCAAAACCCGAGGGCGCCGGATACGCAGTATTTT
>TRBV5-5|TRBJ1-5|TRBD1|NA
CASSLVQGAIDQPQHF
TGTGCCAGCAGCTTGGTGCAGGGGGCGATCGATCAGCCCCAGCATTTT
>TRBV3-1/TRBV3-2|TRBJ2-3|NA|NA
CASSQGRGYSSFDTQYF
TGTGCCAGCAGCCAAGGACGGGGGTACTCATCTTTTGATACGCAGTATTTT
>TRBV29-1|TRBJ2-5|NA|NA
CSVRIGGQETQYF
TGCAGCGTCAGGATTGGTGGACAAGAGACCCAGTACTTC